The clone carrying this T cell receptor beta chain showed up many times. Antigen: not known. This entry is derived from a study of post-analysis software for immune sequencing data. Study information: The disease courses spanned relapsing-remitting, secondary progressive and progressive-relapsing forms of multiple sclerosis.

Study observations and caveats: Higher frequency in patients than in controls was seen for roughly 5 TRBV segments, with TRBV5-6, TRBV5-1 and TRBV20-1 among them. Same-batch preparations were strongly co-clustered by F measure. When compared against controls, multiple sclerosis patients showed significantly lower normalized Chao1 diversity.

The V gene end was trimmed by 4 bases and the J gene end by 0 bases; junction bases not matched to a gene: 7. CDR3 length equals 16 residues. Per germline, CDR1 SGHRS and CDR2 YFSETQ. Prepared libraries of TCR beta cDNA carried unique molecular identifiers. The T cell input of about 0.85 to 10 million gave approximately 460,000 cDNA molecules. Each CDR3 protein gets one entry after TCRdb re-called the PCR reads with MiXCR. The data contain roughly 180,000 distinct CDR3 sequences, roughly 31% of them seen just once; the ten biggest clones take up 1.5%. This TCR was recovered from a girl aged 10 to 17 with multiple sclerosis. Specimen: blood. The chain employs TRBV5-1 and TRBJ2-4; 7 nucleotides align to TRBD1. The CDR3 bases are TGCGCCAGCAGCCTTCAAGGGGGCAGAGCCAAAAACATTCAGTACTTC. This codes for CASSLQGGRAKNIQYF.